The source of this T cell receptor (beta chain) is a study of blood T cell repertoires in COVID-19. CDR1 is MGHRA, CDR2 YSYEKL, per germline. Trimming took 3 bases from V and 0 from J; bases not matched to a gene: 3. This CDR3 has 17 residues. Clones were read by immunoSEQ multiplex PCR, and TCRdb kept only the in-frame ones, dropping some. The table has 250,000 to 300,000 clones, more than 75% seen once. Sequenced sample: PBMCs or T cells enriched from blood (not recorded which). The receptor was isolated from a woman aged 55-70 years in a cohort exposed to, infected with or recovered from COVID-19 (not recorded which). V is TRBV4-1 and J is TRBJ2-1; 12 bases match TRBD2. In nucleotides, the CDR3 is TGCGCCAGCAGCCAGGGACTAGCGGGCGGCTCCTACAATGAGCAGTTCTTC. Amino acid sequence: CASSQGLAGGSYNEQFF.